This record looks at one T cell receptor (beta chain) sequence and its context. Antigen unknown. CDR3 length: 17 amino acids. The V and J ends lost 3 bases and 3 bases, in that order; junction bases with no gene match: 13. Germline V gene data show CDR1 as MNHEY and CDR2 as SMNVEV (reference sequence). The sample comes from a study of OX40 agonist ivuxolimab in advanced cancers. Study in general: Hepatocellular carcinoma, melanoma, renal cell or head and neck cancer affected the dose-escalation patients.

Findings and caveats of the study: In general, CD8+ T cells held more expanded clones than CD4+ did, on average. Antigen specificity remained undetermined for the expanded peripheral T cells.

Clones were sequenced by immunoSEQ multiplex PCR, and TCRdb holds only the in-frame ones, with some missing. The sample shows roughly 80,000 clones, roughly 85% of them seen only once. The specimen comprised CD4+ or CD8+ T cells sorted from blood, sampled in a trial of the OX40 agonist ivuxolimab. V gene TRBV27 combines with J gene TRBJ2-7, with 8 bases matching TRBD2. This clonotype was sampled from an adult with an advanced solid tumor such as melanoma, head and neck, liver or kidney cancer. DNA for the CDR3: TGTGCCAGCAGTTTCAGACTAATAGCGGGAAGGGTCTACGAGCAGTACTTC. It yields the protein CASSFRLIAGRVYEQYF.